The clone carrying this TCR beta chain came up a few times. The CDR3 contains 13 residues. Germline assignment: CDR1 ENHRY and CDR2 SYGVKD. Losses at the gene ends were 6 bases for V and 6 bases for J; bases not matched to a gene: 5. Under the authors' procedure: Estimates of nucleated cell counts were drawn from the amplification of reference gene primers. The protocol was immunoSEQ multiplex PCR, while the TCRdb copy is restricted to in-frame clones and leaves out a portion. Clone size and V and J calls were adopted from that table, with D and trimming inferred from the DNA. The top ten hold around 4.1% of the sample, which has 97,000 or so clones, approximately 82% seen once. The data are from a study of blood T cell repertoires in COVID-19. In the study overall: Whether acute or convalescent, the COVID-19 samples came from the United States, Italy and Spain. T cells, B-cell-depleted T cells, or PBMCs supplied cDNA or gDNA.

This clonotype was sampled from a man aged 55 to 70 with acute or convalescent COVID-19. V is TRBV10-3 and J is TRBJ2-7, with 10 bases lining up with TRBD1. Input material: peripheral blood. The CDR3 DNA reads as TGTGCCATCAGCGACAGGGGGCTCCCCGAGCAGTACTTC. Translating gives CAISDRGLPEQYF.